These 15 T cell receptor beta chains share one sample of origin, sequenced in a study of T-cell reconstitution after alpha-beta-depleted transplantation in children. As it was prepared, the TCRbeta library received unique molecular identifiers. TCRdb used MiXCR to reprocess the PCR reads, holding one entry per CDR3 protein. This repertoire shows about 440,000 distinct CDR3 sequences, around 46% found once; its top ten account for 27%. The sequences come from PBMCs, collected before TCRalphabeta/CD19-depleted stem cell transplant. These receptors all stem from a girl aged 2-15 years with aplastic anemia, due to receive a stem cell transplant.

V is TRBV14 and J is TRBJ2-5, with D tentatively TRBD2 (6 bases). This CDR3 is 18 amino acids long. In germline, CDR1 is SGHDN, CDR2 FVKESK. The V and J ends lost 1 base and 5 bases respectively, with 23 bases between them. The CDR3 sequence is CASSQAGQAPNRGETQYF. CDR3 DNA sequence: TGTGCCAGCAGCCAAGCCGGACAAGCGCCAAATCGGGGGGAGACCCAGTACTTC.

This clonotype was picked up a small number of times. The chain combines TRBV24-1 with TRBJ2-1; 10 bases are shared with TRBD1. CDR3 size: 15 residues. J was trimmed by 4 bases and V by 4 bases; bases with no gene match: 3. Germline CDR1 reads KGHDR; CDR2 reads SFDVKD. CDR3 loop: CATSDRGQGYNEQFF. In DNA, the CDR3 is TGTGCCACCAGTGACCGGGGACAGGGGTACAATGAGCAGTTCTTC.

This clonotype came up many times. V gene TRBV7-2 combines with J gene TRBJ2-3; 7 bases match TRBD1. The junction had 5 bases not matched to a gene; V was cut back by 3 bases and J by 5 bases. CDR3 size: 14 residues. Germline V gene data show CDR1 as SGHTA and CDR2 as FQGNSA. The DNA of the CDR3 is TGTGCCAGCAGCTTTCCGGGACAGATAGATACGCAGTATTTT. Amino acids: CASSFPGQIDTQYF.

This chain joins TRBV5-1 and TRBJ1-1; possibly TRBD1 for D (6 bases). CDR1 and CDR2 from the germline V gene are SGHRS and YFSETQ. The CDR3 is 16 amino acids. V gave up 4 bases and J gave up 0 bases, with 16 bases separating them. CDR3 loop: CASSPGDNGMNTEAFF. CDR3 DNA: TGCGCCAGCAGCCCGGGGGACAACGGAATGAACACTGAAGCTTTCTTT.

This clonotype has more than one count but fewer than ten. The gene calls are TRBV5-4 and TRBJ2-5, with no clear D. The V end lost 3 bases, the J end lost 5 bases, and 14 bases lay between the germline ends. In germline, CDR1 is SGHNT, CDR2 YYREEE (reference sequence). This CDR3 spans 14 amino acids. The CDR3 reads CASSYKSGPETQYF. For the CDR3, the DNA is TGTGCCAGCAGCTATAAGTCAGGTCCGGAGACCCAGTACTTC. Drawing the rest from reference TRBV5-4 and TRBJ2-5, the complete variable domain is ETGVTQSPTHLIKTRGQQVTLRCSSQSGHNTVSWYQQALGQGPQFIFQYYREEENGRGNFPPRFSGLQFPNYSSELNVNALELDDSALYLCASSYKSGPETQYFGPGTRLLVL.

The chain couples TRBV20-1 to TRBJ1-1, with 7 bases matching TRBD1. Germline V gene sequence: CDR1 DFQATT, CDR2 SNEGSKA (reference sequence). The CDR3 is 11 amino acids. V gave up 3 bases and J gave up 6 bases; unmatched junction bases: 1. CDR3 region: CSARDRPEAFF. Here the CDR3 DNA reads TGCAGTGCTAGGGACAGGCCTGAAGCTTTCTTT.

The genes are TRBV5-1 and TRBJ2-6, with D perhaps TRBD2 (5 bases). The CDR3 length is 14 residues. Germline V gene data show CDR1 as SGHRS and CDR2 as YFSETQ. The V and J ends lost 6 bases and 2 bases respectively, with 9 bases between them. CDR3 amino acids: CASTRAAGANVLTF. CDR3 bases: TGCGCCAGCACGAGGGCTGCTGGGGCCAACGTCCTGACTTTC.

The chain couples TRBV6-5 to TRBJ2-7; D might be TRBD1 (6 bases). Germline V CDR1 and CDR2: MNHEY, SVGAGI. The CDR3 runs to 14 residues. V was cut by 3 bases and J by 3 bases, with 12 bases left in between. The CDR3 is CASSYTGYNYEQYF. Written as DNA, the CDR3 is TGTGCCAGCAGTTATACAGGGTATAACTACGAGCAGTACTTC.

The rearrangement joins TRBV28 to TRBJ2-5, with unresolved D. V lost 8 bases and J lost 7, with 11 bases in between. The V gene's germline CDR1 is MDHEN and CDR2 SYDVKM. This CDR3 has 11 amino acids. The CDR3 DNA reads TGTGCCAGCGGTAGGGTGGGGACCCAGTACTTC. Residues: CASGRVGTQYF.

A remark on this clonotype: A read error may be the cause here, since a much bigger clone is one base away. The chain couples TRBV20-1 to TRBJ2-7; TRBD2 matches 7 bases. CDR3 length: 14 residues. Germline V lookup: CDR1 DFQATT, CDR2 SNEGSKA (reference sequence). The CDR3 here is CNASFASGPYEQYF. The CDR3 DNA is TGCAATGCTAGTTTCGCTAGCGGACCTTACGAGCAGTACTTC.

The chain carries TRBV20-1 and TRBJ2-5, with 9 bases fitting TRBD2. J was trimmed by 4 bases and V by 7 bases; bases with no gene match: 10. This CDR3 spans 14 amino acids. Germline lookup yields CDR1 DFQATT and CDR2 SNEGSKA (reference sequence). CDR3 nucleotides: TGCAGTGGAAACGGCGGGAGGGCCCGAGAGACCCAGTACTTC. Its protein is CSGNGGRARETQYF.

This clonotype was counted at least ten times. The CDR3 DNA reads TGCAGTCTTTGGGCGGGAGGTATCTACAATGAGCAGTTCTTC. This codes for CSLWAGGIYNEQFF. This chain connects TRBV20-1 to TRBJ2-1; 8 bases fit TRBD2. With 8 bases clipped from V and 3 bases from J, the junction kept 9 bases outside the gene matches. In germline, CDR1 is DFQATT, CDR2 SNEGSKA (reference sequence). CDR3 length equals 14 residues.

This clonotype was found a few times. V and J are TRBV6-1 and TRBJ1-1, with a tentative D call TRBD1 (5 bases). This CDR3 contains 15 residues. V was trimmed by 5 bases and J by 7 bases, leaving 20 bases between them. CDR1 MNHNS and CDR2 SASEGT come from the germline V gene. The CDR3: CASSPIGTVTGEAFF. The DNA of the CDR3 is TGTGCCAGCAGTCCGATCGGGACGGTCACCGGTGAAGCTTTCTTT.

J is TRBJ2-1 and V is TRBV5-4; D may correspond to TRBD1 or TRBD2 (5 bases each). With 3 bases removed from V and 5 bases from J, the gap between germline ends came to 12 bases. The CDR3 is 14 residues long. Looked up from germline, CDR1 is SGHNT and CDR2 is YYREEE (reference sequence). CDR3 nucleotides: TGTGCCAGCAGCTCCCCAGGGAGAGACAATGAGCAGTTCTTC. Protein: CASSSPGRDNEQFF.

The chain uses TRBV9 and TRBJ1-1; possibly TRBD1 for D (6 bases). Trimming left V 3 bases short and J 0 bases short, with 12 bases between. Per the germline V gene, CDR1 is SGDLS and CDR2 is YYNGEE. The CDR3 contains 15 residues. The CDR3 nucleotides read TGTGCCAGCAGCGCCAGGGGCGTGATGAACACTGAAGCTTTCTTT. Translating it yields CASSARGVMNTEAFF.